This T cell receptor (beta chain) was retrieved from a study of T cell repertoires in cytomegalovirus infection. Study-level information: In public TCR beta signatures, there were indications of both CMV infection and matching HLA type. General study findings and limits: Dominating the ex vivo response were TCR beta clonotypes that were CMV-specific and HLA-C-restricted. Cumulative frequency (of public TCR beta family members) identified carriers of CMV plus the relevant HLA.

MiXCR, applied by TCRdb to the reads, yields one record per CDR3 protein. The repertoire holds some 200,000 distinct CDR3 sequences, with about a tenth as singletons. This clonotype was detected only a few times. What it recognizes is unknown. The CDR3 length is 12 residues. Trimming removed 6 bases from V and 1 base from J, with 6 bases in between. Germline CDR1 is MDHEN and CDR2 is SYDVKM. The chain joins TRBV28 to TRBJ1-1; D gene ambiguous. The receptor was derived from a human donor in good health (CMV status not recorded). Some clones in this sample may be carry-over from other donors' samples. Material: PBMCs. The DNA for the CDR3 is TGTGCCAGCAGAATTTGGAACACTGAAGCTTTCTTT. Protein sequence: CASRIWNTEAFF.